The rows below give T cell receptor beta chains drawn from one sample of a study of OX40 agonist ivuxolimab in advanced cancers. Measured with immunoSEQ multiplex PCR; TCRdb has only the in-frame clones, and not every one. The sample has around 72,000 clones; over 75% are singletons. The sequenced sample was CD4+ or CD8+ T cells sorted from blood, obtained in a trial of the OX40 agonist ivuxolimab. The receptors stem from an adult with an advanced solid tumor such as melanoma, head and neck, liver or kidney cancer. Each CDR3 is given with its conserved first and last residue. A D gene is named only where the DNA matches it firmly. Not all rows give a size; the values are once, few, many and, for expanded clones, a class.

j_gene | abundance | v_gene | d_gene | CDR3nt | CDR3aa
TRBJ1-4 | . | TRBV19 | . | TGTGCCAGTAGTGTAGGAAGGGGGACTGAAAAACTGTTTTTT | CASSVGRGTEKLFF
TRBJ2-5 | . | TRBV5-4 | . | TGTGCCAGCAGCAGTGACCAGCGGGAGACCCAGTACTTC | CASSSDQRETQYF
TRBJ2-3 | . | TRBV30 | . | TGTGCCTGGAGTGTATCCACAGATACGCAGTATTTT | CAWSVSTDTQYF
TRBJ1-5 | . | TRBV9 | . | TGTGCCAGCAGCGTAGCCCTCGACAGCCAGCCCCAGCATTTT | CASSVALDSQPQHF
TRBJ2-7 | . | TRBV15 | . | TGTGCCACCAGCAGAGGACGGGAATTCTACGAGCAGTACTTC | CATSRGREFYEQYF
TRBJ1-3 | . | TRBV19 | . | TGTGCCAGTAGTGGAAACACCATATATTTT | CASSGNTIYF
TRBJ1-2 | many | TRBV29-1 | . | TGCAGCGTTGGGGGGGGCCAATCCTATGGCTACACCTTC | CSVGGGQSYGYTF
TRBJ1-1 | once | TRBV2 | . | TGTGCCAGCAGTGAACAGGCCGATGAAGCTTTCTTT | CASSEQADEAFF
TRBJ2-5 | once | TRBV9 | TRBD2 | TGTGCCAGCAGCGTAGCCAGCGGGAGGAGTCAAGAGACCCAGTACTTC | CASSVASGRSQETQYF
TRBJ2-5 | . | TRBV6-6 | TRBD2 | TGTGCCAGCAGTTTAGGACTAGCGGGGAGTCAAGAGACCCAGTACTTC | CASSLGLAGSQETQYF